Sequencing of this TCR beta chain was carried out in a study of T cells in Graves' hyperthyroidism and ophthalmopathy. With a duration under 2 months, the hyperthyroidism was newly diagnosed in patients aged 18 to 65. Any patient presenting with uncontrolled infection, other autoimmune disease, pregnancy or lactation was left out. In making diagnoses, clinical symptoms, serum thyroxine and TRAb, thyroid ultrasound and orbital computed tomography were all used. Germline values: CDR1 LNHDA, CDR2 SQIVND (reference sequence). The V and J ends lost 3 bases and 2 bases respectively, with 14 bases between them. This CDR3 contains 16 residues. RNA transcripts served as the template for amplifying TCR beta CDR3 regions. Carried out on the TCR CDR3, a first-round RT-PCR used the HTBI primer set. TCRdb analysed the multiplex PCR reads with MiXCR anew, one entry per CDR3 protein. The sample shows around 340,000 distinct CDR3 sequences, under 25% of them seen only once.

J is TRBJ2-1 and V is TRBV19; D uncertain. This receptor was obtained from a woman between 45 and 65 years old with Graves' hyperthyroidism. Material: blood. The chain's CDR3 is CASSMTSESPYNEQFF. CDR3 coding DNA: TGTGCCAGTAGTATGACCTCGGAGAGCCCCTACAATGAGCAGTTCTTC.